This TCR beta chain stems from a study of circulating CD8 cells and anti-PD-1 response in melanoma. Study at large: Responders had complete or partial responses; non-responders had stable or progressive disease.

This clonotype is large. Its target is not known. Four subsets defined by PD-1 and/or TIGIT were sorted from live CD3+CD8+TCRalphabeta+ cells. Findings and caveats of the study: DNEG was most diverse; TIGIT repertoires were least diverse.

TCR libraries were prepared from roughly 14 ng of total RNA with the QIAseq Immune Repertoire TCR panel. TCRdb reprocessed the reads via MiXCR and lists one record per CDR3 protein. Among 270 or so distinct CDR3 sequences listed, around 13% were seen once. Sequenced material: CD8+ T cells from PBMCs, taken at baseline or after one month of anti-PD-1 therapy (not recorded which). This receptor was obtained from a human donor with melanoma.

CDR3 sequence: CSARDTGELSYEQYF. CDR3 DNA: TGCAGTGCTAGAGACACAGGGGAATTGTCCTACGAGCAGTACTTC. The chain links TRBV20-1 to TRBJ2-7; the match to TRBD1 covers 7 bases. Germline values: CDR1 DFQATT, CDR2 SNEGSKA (reference sequence). The V segment lost 0 bases and the J segment 1 base; nucleotides outside the gene matches: 6. The CDR3 spans 15 residues.